This T cell receptor beta chain appears in the sequencing data of a study of shared T cell receptors in the human thymus. On this clone: Relative to the germline gene, one junction end is altered; a read error may explain this.

In germline, CDR1 is SSHAT, CDR2 FNYEAQ (reference sequence). The CDR3 is made up of 15 amino acids. Profiled with immunoSEQ multiplex PCR; TCRdb holds only in-frame clones, not every one. The sample lists hundreds of thousands of clones, about four fifths occurring once. These data were also filed under a second study, of human thymus T cells. That study adds: Donor material was obtained from healthy Finnish infants undergoing corrective surgery for congenital heart defects. Obtained as resections during corrective heart surgery, the thymus tissue was then studied. Apparent skewing of V and J gene usage characterized both thymic and blood repertoires. Related studies noted strongly shared thymic repertoires across unrelated people.

The chain recombines TRBV7-7 with TRBJ2-7; 8 positions agree with TRBD1. The source is a boy in the first two years of life with a congenital heart defect. Sequences were obtained from thymocytes. CDR3 bases: TGTGCTAGCAGCTCACAAACAGGGGGCTCCTACGAGCAGTACTTC. As protein: CASSSQTGGSYEQYF.